This T cell receptor beta chain was identified during a study of T cells in Graves' hyperthyroidism and ophthalmopathy. Unmatched junction bases numbered 15, after V lost 5 bases and J lost 0 bases. There are 19 residues in the CDR3. CDR1 SEHNR and CDR2 FQNEAQ come from the germline V gene (reference sequence). Template material for amplifying TCR beta CDR3 regions consisted of RNA transcripts. The HTBI set primed first-round TCR CDR3 RT-PCR. One entry per CDR3 protein, called by TCRdb with MiXCR from the multiplex PCR reads. The data hold 690,000 or so distinct CDR3 sequences, with about 19% observed a single time. General observations from the study: The model foresaw ophthalmopathy a median approximately 6.1 months prior to onset.

This clonotype was detected only once. The target antigen is unknown. The sample comprised blood. This TCR was sampled from a woman between 45 and 65 years old with Graves' hyperthyroidism that later progressed to Graves' ophthalmopathy. The rearrangement joins TRBV7-9 to TRBJ1-4, with 7 bases aligning to TRBD1. CDR3 amino acids: CASSTHAGTVPTTNEKLFF. Written as DNA, the CDR3 is TGTGCCAGCAGCACCCATGCCGGGACAGTCCCCACAACTAATGAAAAACTGTTTTTT.